This T cell receptor beta chain was sequenced in a study of blood T cells in healthy people across ages. Each individual donor underwent a draw of about 11 milliliters of peripheral blood. Isolation recovered at least 7 million PBMCs from every sample. This clonotype was picked up a small number of times. Next came a second PCR, run for about 7 to 12 cycles, which used a sample-barcoded 5' primer along with a J-beta primer mix. TCRdb fed the 5' RACE reads into MiXCR, producing one record per CDR3 protein. The repertoire holds 700,000 to 950,000 distinct CDR3 sequences, with 55% to 70% as singletons. Source material: blood. The TCR comes from a man aged 25-45 years in good health.

CDR3 protein: CARTDSSLGYTF. The CDR3 nucleotides read TGTGCCAGGACGGACAGCTCTCTAGGCTACACCTTC. The V call is TRBV27, the J call TRBJ1-2; perhaps TRBD1 as D (6 bases). V dropped 9 bases and J dropped 8 bases, with 16 bases sitting between them. Germline V CDR1 and CDR2: MNHEY, SMNVEV (reference sequence). The CDR3 has 12 amino acids.